A single sample is the source of the 19 T cell receptor beta chains below, sequenced in a study of shared clonotypes between healthy human individuals. Sequencing used immunoSEQ multiplex PCR; TCRdb keeps in-frame clones, though not all of them. The table shows nearly 1,000,000 clones, with 60% to 85% occurring only once. The specimen sequenced was memory CD4+ T cells sorted from blood. The subset is: CD45RA-negative fraction. The receptors originated from a man aged 18 to 29 in good health.

The V call is TRBV5-1, the J call TRBJ2-7; 11 bases fit TRBD2. Germline CDR1 and CDR2: SGHRS and YFSETQ. The ends lost 1 base at V and 7 bases at J; junction bases unmatched: 10. This CDR3 region has 16 residues. CDR3 DNA: TGCGCCAGCAGCTTGCGAACTAGCGGGAGTAGTGGAGAGCAGTACTTC. Translated: CASSLRTSGSSGEQYF.

The rearrangement links TRBV19 to TRBJ1-5, with unresolved D. CDR1 LNHDA and CDR2 SQIVND come from the germline V gene (reference sequence). V lost 1 base and J 4 bases, leaving 11 bases between the germline ends. CDR3 size: 15 residues. CDR3 bases: TGTGCCAGTAGTATAGGGGAAATTTGGAATCAGCCCCAGCATTTT. It encodes CASSIGEIWNQPQHF.

Notes on this clone: The sample holds other DNA sequences that translate to the same CDR3. The chain uses TRBV2 and TRBJ1-1; D is unresolved. Trimming pared 3 bases from V and 2 bases from J, leaving 7 bases between. The length of the CDR3 is 13 residues. Germline V gene sequence: CDR1 SNHLY, CDR2 FYNNEI. The CDR3 nucleotides are TGTGCCAGCAGTGACCAGGCCAACACTGAAGCTTTCTTT. Its protein product is CASSDQANTEAFF.

In this sample, this clone turned up once. The rearrangement joins TRBV28 to TRBJ1-2; D gene ambiguous. The germline gives CDR1 MDHEN, CDR2 SYDVKM. Between the trimmed V and J ends, which lost 8 bases and 2 bases, there was a span of 9 bases. The CDR3 totals 12 residues. CDR3 region: CASGLGNYGYTF. The CDR3 nucleotides read TGTGCCAGCGGCCTCGGAAACTATGGCTACACCTTC.

This chain joins TRBV15 and TRBJ2-7; tentative D call: TRBD2 (6 bases). The CDR3 covers 15 residues. V lost 5 bases and J lost 0, with 14 bases in between. Germline loops: CDR1 LNHNV, CDR2 YYDKDF (reference sequence). CDR3 nucleotide sequence: TGTGCCACCAGCCTAACGGGAGCGGCCTCCTACGAGCAGTACTTC. It encodes CATSLTGAASYEQYF.

The V call is TRBV28, the J call TRBJ2-7; D is ambiguous. In germline, CDR1 is MDHEN, CDR2 SYDVKM. The CDR3 sequence is 12 residues long. Deletions cut 7 bases from V and 1 base from J, with 8 bases between. Written as DNA, the CDR3 is TGTGCCAGCACCATTGGGTCCTACGAGCAGTACTTC. Translating it yields CASTIGSYEQYF.

This clone was found a few times. The J gene is TRBJ1-1, the V gene TRBV30, with TRBD1 as a possible D gene (6 bases). This CDR3 region has 10 residues. V gave up 5 bases and J gave up 9 bases, with 10 bases separating them. Germline V gene lookup returns CDR1 GTSNPN and CDR2 SVGIG (reference sequence). CDR3 sequence reads: CAWADSQAFF. CDR3 nucleotide sequence: TGTGCCTGGGCGGACAGTCAAGCTTTCTTT.

The chain links TRBV19 to TRBJ2-2; 9 bases agree with TRBD1. Trimming took 5 bases from V and 6 from J; bases not matched to a gene: 4. In germline, CDR1 is LNHDA, CDR2 SQIVND (reference sequence). This CDR3 spans 14 amino acids. In nucleotides, the CDR3 is TGTGCCAGTAGTTGGAGACAGGGGGCCGGGGAGCTGTTTTTT. This gives the protein CASSWRQGAGELFF.

The V gene is TRBV5-1, the J gene TRBJ1-2, with 7 bases fitting TRBD1. The trim removed 3 bases at V and 11 bases at J, leaving 13 bases unmatched. This CDR3 region has 14 residues. Germline assignment: CDR1 SGHRS and CDR2 YFSETQ. The CDR3 reads CASSWGQPHSGYTF. The CDR3 nucleotides are TGCGCCAGCAGCTGGGGACAGCCTCATTCTGGTTACACCTTC.

The rearrangement links TRBV2 to TRBJ1-4; no clear D. The CDR3 is 13 residues long. V shed 7 bases and J shed 5 bases, with 11 bases lying between them. CDR1 and CDR2 from the germline V gene are SNHLY and FYNNEI. CDR3 coding DNA: TGTGCCAGCAAACGGACGATAAATGAAAAACTGTTTTTT. It yields the protein CASKRTINEKLFF. Together with reference TRBV2 and TRBJ1-4, the CDR3 gives the full variable domain: EPEVTQTPSHQVTQMGQEVILRCVPISNHLYFYWYRQILGQKVEFLVSFYNNEISEKSEIFDDQFSVERPDGSNFTLKIRSTKLEDSAMYFCASKRTINEKLFFGSGTQLSVL.

This chain joins TRBV6-4 and TRBJ1-4; D gene ambiguous. The CDR3 is 14 residues long. The V end lost 6 bases, the J end lost 2 bases, and 10 bases lay between the germline ends. The V gene's germline CDR1 is MRHNA and CDR2 SNTAGT. As DNA, the CDR3 is TGTGCCAGCAGGCCTTCCGCGACTAATGAAAAACTGTTTTTT. Translating gives CASRPSATNEKLFF.

The chain has TRBV19 and TRBJ1-5; 8 nucleotides agree with TRBD1. The V gene end was trimmed by 6 bases and the J gene end by 5 bases; junction bases not matched to a gene: 9. This CDR3 is built from 15 residues. The germline V gene encodes CDR1 LNHDA and CDR2 SQIVND (reference sequence). The CDR3 reads CASSIAGQDYQPQHF. In nucleotides, the CDR3 is TGTGCCAGTAGCATCGCGGGACAGGACTATCAGCCCCAGCATTTT.

The chain has TRBV27 and TRBJ1-6; 7 bases line up with TRBD1. J lost 7 bases, V lost 8 bases, and 11 bases had no gene match. Germline loops: CDR1 MNHEY, CDR2 SMNVEV (reference sequence). This CDR3 has 15 residues. The CDR3 is CASRRLGTENSPLHF. The CDR3 DNA follows: TGTGCCAGCCGAAGGTTAGGGACAGAGAATTCACCCCTCCACTTT.

The chain carries TRBV7-9 and TRBJ2-3; tentatively, D is TRBD2 (5 bases). Germline V gene sequence: CDR1 SEHNR, CDR2 FQNEAQ (reference sequence). This CDR3 has 11 residues. V was cut by 7 bases and J by 9 bases, with 11 bases left in between. The CDR3 loop reads CASNGDKTQYF. Here the CDR3 DNA reads TGTGCCAGCAACGGGGATAAGACGCAGTATTTT.

V is TRBV29-1 and J is TRBJ2-3; 8 bases agree with TRBD2. Trimming took 3 bases from V and 4 from J; bases not matched to a gene: 12. The length of the CDR3 is 16 residues. Germline V CDR1 and CDR2: SQVTM, ANQGSEA. The CDR3 here is CSVDSLPGREADTQYF. CDR3 DNA sequence: TGCAGCGTTGATAGTCTCCCGGGGCGGGAGGCAGATACGCAGTATTTT.

The rearrangement uses TRBV18 and TRBJ2-2; D gene uncertain. The CDR3 loop spans 14 amino acids. Germline values: CDR1 KGHSH, CDR2 LQKENI. V lost 4 bases and J lost 5, with 11 bases in between. The chain's CDR3 is CASSRTGKTGELFF. CDR3 bases: TGTGCCAGCTCACGTACGGGCAAAACCGGGGAGCTGTTTTTT.

The V and J genes are TRBV5-1 and TRBJ2-1, with D possibly matching TRBD1 (6 bases). The CDR3 runs 15 residues. V lost 0 bases and J 7 bases, leaving 14 bases between the germline ends. Germline assignment: CDR1 SGHRS and CDR2 YFSETQ. The CDR3 region has the DNA TGCGCCAGCAGCTTGGACAGGGTTGGGGGAAATGAGCAGTTCTTC. Its protein is CASSLDRVGGNEQFF.

The chain uses TRBV9 and TRBJ1-1; TRBD1 is a possible D gene (6 bases). This CDR3 spans 17 amino acids. From germline, CDR1 is SGDLS and CDR2 YYNGEE. V lost 4 bases and J lost 5, with 24 bases in between. The CDR3 bases are TGTGCCAGCAGCATTATTCAAGGGGGGATGAGGGGTACTGAAGCTTTCTTT. This sequence encodes CASSIIQGGMRGTEAFF.

Of note for this clone: A much larger clone sits a single nucleotide away, making a read error possible. This chain uses TRBV11-2 with TRBJ1-6; TRBD1 matches 7 bases. The CDR3 consists of 14 residues. The V gene's germline CDR1 is SGHAT and CDR2 FQNNGV. The CDR3, as DNA: TGTGCCAGCAGCCTCGAGGGGGCGTCTTCACCCTTCCACTTT. Translation gives CASSLEGASSPFHF.